A single T cell receptor beta chain is shown here with its context. Its matching antigen is unknown. This record comes from a study of T cells in Graves' hyperthyroidism and ophthalmopathy. Turning to the study itself: At the time of initial diagnosis and before any treatment, peripheral blood was collected. Study-level findings and limits: A median approximately 6.8 months before onset, the model predicted ophthalmopathy. Blood samples included most of the expanded thyroid clonotypes exceeding 0.001.

Germline loops: CDR1 MNHEY, CDR2 SVGAGI. This CDR3 is built from 16 residues. The V end was cut by 6 bases, the J end by 0 bases, with 15 bases between. RNA transcripts served as the template for amplifying TCR beta CDR3 regions. The primer set for the first-round RT-PCR of the TCR CDR3 was HTBI. TCRdb analysed the multiplex PCR reads with MiXCR anew, one entry per CDR3 protein. Of more than 500,000 distinct CDR3 sequences listed, under 15% are singletons. What was sequenced was blood. The rearrangement joins TRBV6-5 to TRBJ2-4, with D unresolved. This clonotype was obtained from a woman aged 40 to 50 with Graves' ophthalmopathy. The CDR3 here is CASSYRIELAKNIQYF. CDR3 DNA sequence: TGTGCCAGCAGCTATAGGATCGAACTAGCCAAAAACATTCAGTACTTC.